This record concerns one T cell receptor beta chain sequence. This sample was included in a study of blood T cell repertoires in COVID-19. This CDR3 has 12 amino acids. Germline CDR1 and CDR2: SNHLY and FYNNEI. Trimming removed 7 bases at V and 4 bases at J, with 10 bases between. The repertoire was sequenced with immunoSEQ multiplex PCR; TCRdb's copy has only in-frame clones and lacks some. The data hold 250,000 to 300,000 clones, with approximately 81% observed a single time. This TCR derives from a woman aged 55-69 years with active or convalescent COVID-19. The sequenced sample consisted of peripheral blood. This chain connects TRBV2 to TRBJ2-5; D is possibly TRBD1 (5 bases). The CDR3 is CASIRQLETQYF. The CDR3 nucleotides read TGTGCCAGCATAAGACAGTTAGAGACCCAGTACTTC.